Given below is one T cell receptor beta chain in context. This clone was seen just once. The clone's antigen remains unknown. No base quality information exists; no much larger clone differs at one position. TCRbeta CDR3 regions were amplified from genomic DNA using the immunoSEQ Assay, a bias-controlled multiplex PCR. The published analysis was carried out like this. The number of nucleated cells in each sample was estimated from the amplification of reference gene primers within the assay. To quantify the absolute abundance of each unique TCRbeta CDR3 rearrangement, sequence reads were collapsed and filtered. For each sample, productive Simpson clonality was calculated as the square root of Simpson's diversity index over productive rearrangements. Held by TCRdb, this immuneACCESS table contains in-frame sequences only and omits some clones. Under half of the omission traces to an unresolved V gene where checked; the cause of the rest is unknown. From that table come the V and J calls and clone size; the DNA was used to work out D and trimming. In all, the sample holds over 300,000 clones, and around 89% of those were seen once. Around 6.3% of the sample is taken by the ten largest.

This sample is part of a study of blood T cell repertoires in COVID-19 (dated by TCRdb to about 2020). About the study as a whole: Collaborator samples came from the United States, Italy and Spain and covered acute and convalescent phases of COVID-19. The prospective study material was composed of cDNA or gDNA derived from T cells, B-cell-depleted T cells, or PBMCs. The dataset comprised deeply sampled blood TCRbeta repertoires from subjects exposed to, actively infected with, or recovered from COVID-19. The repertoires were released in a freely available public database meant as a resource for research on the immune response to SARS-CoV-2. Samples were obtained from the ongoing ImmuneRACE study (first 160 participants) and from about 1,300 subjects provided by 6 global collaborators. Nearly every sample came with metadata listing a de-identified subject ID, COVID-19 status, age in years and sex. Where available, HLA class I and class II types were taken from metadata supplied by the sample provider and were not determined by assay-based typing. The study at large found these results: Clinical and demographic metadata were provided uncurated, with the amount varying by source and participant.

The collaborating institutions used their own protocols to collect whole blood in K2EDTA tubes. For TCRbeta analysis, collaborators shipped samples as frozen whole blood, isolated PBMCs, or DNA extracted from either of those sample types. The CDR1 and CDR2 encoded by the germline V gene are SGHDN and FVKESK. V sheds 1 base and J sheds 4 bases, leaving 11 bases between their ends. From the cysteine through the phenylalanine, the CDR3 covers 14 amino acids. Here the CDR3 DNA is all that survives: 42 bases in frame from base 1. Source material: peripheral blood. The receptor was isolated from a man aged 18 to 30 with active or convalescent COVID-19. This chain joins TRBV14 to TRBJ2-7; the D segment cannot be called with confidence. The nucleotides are TGTGCCAGCAGCCAAGGCAGGTTGGCTTACGAGCAGTACTTC. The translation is CASSQGRLAYEQYF.